This TCR beta chain was obtained from a study of PD-1 blockade in classical Hodgkin lymphoma. Study in general: Patients were treated with nivolumab at 3 mg/kg, and this was given intravenously every 2 weeks.

Each of the patients experienced relapse following autologous stem cell transplantation, and their brentuximab vedotin exposure differed. Clones were read by immunoSEQ multiplex PCR, and TCRdb kept only the in-frame ones, dropping some. The sample carries 20,000 to 25,000 clones, around three quarters recorded once. The CDR3 has 14 residues. Germline CDR1 reads LNHDA; CDR2 reads SQIVND (reference sequence). V dropped 7 bases and J dropped 6; count of bases not matched to a gene: 7. About this clone: What it binds is not known.

The study, taken as a whole, reports: Any patient who commenced nivolumab under 1 year after ASCT was excluded. The study found that TCR diversity rose significantly by C4D1 in CD4+ but not CD8+ cells. Newly diagnosed patients had diversity similar to the baseline diversity of complete responders.

V gene TRBV19 combines with J gene TRBJ2-1; the match to TRBD2 covers 9 bases. The sequence derives from a human donor with classical Hodgkin lymphoma. Sequenced here: peripheral blood mononuclear cells (PBMCs), sampled before the second cycle of nivolumab. In DNA, the CDR3 is TGTGCCAGTACCAAGGGACTAGCAGGCAATGAGCAGTTCTTC. Translating it yields CASTKGLAGNEQFF.